This TCR beta chain is from a study of T cells in women clearing cervical HPV infection (dated by TCRdb to the late 2010s). About the study as a whole: The cases were some 27 women with histologically confirmed HPV16-related CIN3 or worse, and 2 of these cases were invasive cancers. Five blinded duplicates per group were added as quality controls, giving some 60 samples: some 50 participants and some ten replicates. Among cases, blood sampling came a median of approximately 150 days after lesion detection, with an interquartile range of about 85 to 220 days. Cases and controls were matched on age within five years and on year of sample collection. The parent cohort enrolled 10,000 or so women aged 18 or older in Guanacaste, Costa Rica, during about 1992 to 1994 and followed them for more than 6 years. The roughly 27 controls were women who cleared a single incident HPV16 infection within 12 months without developing precancer or cancer. Because only a few women had HLA typing data, the possibility that HLA type acted as a confounder could not be ruled out. An exploratory proof-of-principle case-control study, nested within the Guanacaste HPV Natural History Study in Costa Rica, was conducted to compare TCR repertoires across cervical HPV16 outcomes. Blood from cases was collected at the visit where the lesion was first found, while blood from controls was collected once the infection could no longer be detected. Median age was approximately 30 years in cases versus around 40 in controls, and baseline characteristics did not differ significantly. The paper's findings and limits, for the study overall: Cases had lower TRBV6-7 relative abundance than controls (approximately 0.11% versus 0.16%; Bonferroni P = 0.0008). Across sequencing depths, CIN3+ cases showed significantly higher TCR repertoire richness than controls, but evenness did not differ between the groups. Random forest classifiers that combined richness and V gene abundances separated cases from controls with an estimated AUC of less than 0.85. Because T-cell numbers per sample were unknown, differences in richness could reflect varying T-cell content rather than repertoire biology. Whether associations preceded infection or resulted from infection could not be shown with the cross-sectional design, and effector/memory subsets and HPV-specific T cells were not isolated.

Per the germline V gene, KGHSH is the CDR1 and LQKENI is the CDR2. The CDR3, from cysteine to phenylalanine, totals 15 residues. Shown are 36 bases from within the CDR3, in frame from base 1. TCR beta CDR3 regions were amplified by multiplex PCR using the immunoSEQ assay from an average of around 1,200 ng genomic DNA per sample. The assay corrected primer bias using a complete synthetic TCR repertoire to establish an amplification baseline. The amplicons were sequenced on the Illumina platform. Regarding the original processing steps: Sequence errors were corrected by clustering with frequency ratios and a modified nearest-neighbor algorithm, and the sequences were then analyzed in the immunoSEQ Analyzer using IMGT gene definitions. At each rarefaction depth, TCR richness and evenness were averaged across 20 rarefaction repeats, and samples with fewer sequences than that depth were excluded. Relative abundances of V, D and J genes were compared between groups using Wilcoxon rank sum tests, with FDR correction applied. Blinded duplicates gave an intraclass correlation of 95.6% for TCR richness and an average of around 83% across around 66 gene segments. This immuneACCESS table, as held by TCRdb, lists in-frame sequences with V and J called but not all clones. Of the missing ones, under half trace to an unresolved V gene in checked studies; the others have no known cause. V and J calls and clone size come straight from that table; D and trimming were deduced from the DNA. The sample's table lists a count of some 30,000 clones. The top ten constitute over 3% of the sample.

Every participant had a single incident cervical HPV16 infection, and prevalent HPV16 infections were excluded. Cervical HPV DNA was detected by MY09/MY11 PCR and genotyped by dot-blot hybridization. Fifteen mL of heparinized blood were centrifuged, and the buffy coat was split into aliquots, frozen at -30 degrees C, and then kept at -80 degrees C. Genomic DNA was extracted from buffy coat specimens using QIAGEN kits. Concerning this clone itself: This receptor's antigen is unknown. With the read ending 3 residues before the CDR3 end, the germline J gene is used to fill in that end.

The material sequenced was blood buffy coat. Recombination joined TRBV18 with TRBJ1-1, with TRBD1 perhaps the D gene, on 5 matching bases. The sequence was collected from a woman aged 18-69 years with a cervical HPV16 infection that either progressed to CIN3+ or cleared (not recorded which). CDR3 DNA (partial): TGTGCCAGCTCACCATCCGCGGGGGTTCGGGAGACA. Its coded protein is CASSPSAGVRET. The full CDR3 is CASSPSAGVRETAFF.